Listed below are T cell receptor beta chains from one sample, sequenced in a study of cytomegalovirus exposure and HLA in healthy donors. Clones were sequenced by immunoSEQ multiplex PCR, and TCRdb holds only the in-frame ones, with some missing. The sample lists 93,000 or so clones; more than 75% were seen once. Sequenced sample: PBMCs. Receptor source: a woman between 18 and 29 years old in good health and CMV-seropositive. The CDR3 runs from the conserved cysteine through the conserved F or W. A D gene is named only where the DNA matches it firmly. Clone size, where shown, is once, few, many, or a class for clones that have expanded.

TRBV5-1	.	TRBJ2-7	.	TGCGCCAGCAGCTTGGCGAAACTTAGCTCCTACGAGCAGTACTTC	CASSLAKLSSYEQYF
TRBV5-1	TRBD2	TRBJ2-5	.	TGCGCCAGCAGCGGGACTAGCAGTCGAGAGACCCAGTACTTC	CASSGTSSRETQYF
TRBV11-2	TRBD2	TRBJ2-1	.	TGTGCCAGCAGCCTAGGGCTAGCGGGGGGCAATGAGCAGTTCTTC	CASSLGLAGGNEQFF
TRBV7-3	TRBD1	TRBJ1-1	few	TGTGCCAGCAGCCTAGACAGGGGGCGAAACACTGAAGCTTTCTTT	CASSLDRGRNTEAFF
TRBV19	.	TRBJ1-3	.	TGTGCCAGTAGTGCTTCAGGGCGCGACTCTGGAAACACCATATATTTT	CASSASGRDSGNTIYF
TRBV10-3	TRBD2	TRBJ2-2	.	TGTGCCATCAGTCACAGCGGGGGATACAACACCGGGGAGCTGTTTTTT	CAISHSGGYNTGELFF
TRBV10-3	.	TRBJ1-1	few	TGTGCCATCAGTCGGGACACGGGGGGTTTTGAAGCTTTCTTT	CAISRDTGGFEAFF
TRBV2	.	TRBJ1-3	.	TGTGCCAGCAGCGACAGCTCTGGAAACACCATATATTTT	CASSDSSGNTIYF
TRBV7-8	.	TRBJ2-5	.	TGTGCCAGCAGCCCAAGGCGGACTCTCCAAGAGACCCAGTACTTC	CASSPRRTLQETQYF
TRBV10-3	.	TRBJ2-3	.	TGTGCCATCAGTTTTAGGACAACAGATACGCAGTATTTT	CAISFRTTDTQYF
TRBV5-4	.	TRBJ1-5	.	TGTGCCAGCAGCTACGGTGAAAATCAGCCCCAGCATTTT	CASSYGENQPQHF
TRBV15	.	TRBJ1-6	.	TGTGCCACCAGCAGAGATCGGCGGAATTCACCCCTCCACTTT	CATSRDRRNSPLHF
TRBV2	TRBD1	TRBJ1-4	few	TGTGCCAGCAGTGGACAGGGTGAAAAACTGTTTTTT	CASSGQGEKLFF
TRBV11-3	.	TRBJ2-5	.	TGTGCCAGCAGCTTAGGGAGGATCCAAGAGACCCAGTACTTC	CASSLGRIQETQYF
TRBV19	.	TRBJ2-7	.	TGTGCCAGTAGTATAAATGGAGGGAGCGTCAACGAGCAGTACTTC	CASSINGGSVNEQYF
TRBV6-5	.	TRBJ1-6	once	TGTGCCAGCAGTTCCCTGCGCTCCTATAATTCACCCCTCCACTTT	CASSSLRSYNSPLHF
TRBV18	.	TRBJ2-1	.	TGTGCCAGCTCACCACAGGACAGAACTTACAATGAGCAGTTCTTC	CASSPQDRTYNEQFF
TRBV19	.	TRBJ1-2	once	TGTGCCAGTAGGCGGGATTATGGCTACACCTTC	CASRRDYGYTF
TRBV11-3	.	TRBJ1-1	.	TGTGCCAGCAGCGCTATAGAACAGGCCATGAACACTGAAGCTTTCTTT	CASSAIEQAMNTEAFF
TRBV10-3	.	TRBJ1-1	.	TGTGCCATCAGCGCCCGCGGGGGGGGCACTGAAGCTTTCTTT	CAISARGGGTEAFF